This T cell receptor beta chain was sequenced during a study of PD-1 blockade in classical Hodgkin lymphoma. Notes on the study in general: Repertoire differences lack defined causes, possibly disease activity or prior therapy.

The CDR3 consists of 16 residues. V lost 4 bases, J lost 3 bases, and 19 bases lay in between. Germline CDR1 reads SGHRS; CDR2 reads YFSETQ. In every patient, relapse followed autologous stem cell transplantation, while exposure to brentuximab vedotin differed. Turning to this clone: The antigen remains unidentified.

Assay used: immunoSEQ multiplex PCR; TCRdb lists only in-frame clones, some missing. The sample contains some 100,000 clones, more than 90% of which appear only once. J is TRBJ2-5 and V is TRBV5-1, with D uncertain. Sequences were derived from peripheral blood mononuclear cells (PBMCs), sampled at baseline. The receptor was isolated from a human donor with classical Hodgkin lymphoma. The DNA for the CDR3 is TGCGCCAGCAGCCCGCCTTTCACGGCCCTTAAAGAGACCCAGTACTTC. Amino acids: CASSPPFTALKETQYF.